The source of this TCR beta chain is a study of shared clonotypes between healthy human individuals. General study findings and limits: Memory subsets generally showed lower estimated richness than naive subsets.

Some clones are missing from TCRdb's copy, which holds only in-frame ones; the method was immunoSEQ multiplex PCR. The sample has millions of clones, approximately 93% seen once; the top ten hold 0.39%. In regard to this clone: What it binds is unknown.

The specimen was naive CD4+ T cells from PBMCs. Specified subset: CD45RA+ positively selected. This receptor was taken from a man younger than 35 in good health. Some clones in this sample may be carry-over from other donors' samples.

This CDR3 reads CASSPRSRGGSLQETQYF. CDR3 bases: TGTGCCAGCTCACCGAGATCCAGGGGCGGGAGTCTACAAGAGACCCAGTACTTC. The chain recombines TRBV18 with TRBJ2-5; a weak D match, TRBD2 (7 bases). Germline V lookup: CDR1 KGHSH, CDR2 LQKENI. The CDR3 totals 18 residues. Trimming removed 3 bases at V and 2 bases at J, with 22 bases between.